This TCR beta chain was retrieved from a study of memory CD4+ T cells and cytomegalovirus serostatus. To note about this clone: Antigen: not known.

The study, taken as a whole, reports: Suggested: most of the CMV-linked TCR signature lies in CD4+ memory cells.

Germline lookup yields CDR1 MNHNS and CDR2 SASEGT. The CDR3 length is 15 residues. J was trimmed by 4 bases and V by 2 bases; bases with no gene match: 4. Single viable CD3+CD4+CD8-CD45RO+ cells were sorted as the memory CD4+ T cells. CMV serostatus came from serum IgG against pp150, pp28, p38, p52. Original processing notes: Out-of-frame sequences were removed, leaving 2,000,000 or so distinct TCRbeta sequences. Generated by immunoSEQ multiplex PCR, the TCRdb table keeps only in-frame clones and is missing some. V and J calls and clone size are those listed in that table; D and trimming were worked out from the DNA. The sample holds 27,000 or so clones, approximately 72% seen once.

The chain combines TRBV6-1 with TRBJ2-7; TRBD2 matches 11 bases. This clonotype originated in an adult in good health and CMV-seronegative. Sequenced material: memory CD4+ T cells from blood. The CDR3 here is CASSEIAGGKYEQYF. CDR3 coding DNA: TGTGCCAGCAGTGAAATAGCGGGGGGGAAGTACGAGCAGTACTTC.